The rows below give T cell receptor beta chains drawn from one sample of a study of T cell repertoires in cytomegalovirus infection. Their antigens are not known. TCRdb re-called the reads through MiXCR, storing one row per CDR3 protein. Of fewer than 1,000,000 distinct CDR3 sequences in the sample, approximately 31% were seen once. Sequenced here: cultured CD8+ T cells from PBMCs, sampled from culture after CMV antigen stimulation. Source of these receptors: a human donor in good health (CMV status not recorded). Some clones in this sample may be carry-over from other donors' samples. CDR3s include the opening cysteine and the closing phenylalanine or tryptophan. The D gene is left open where the match is weak. Expanded clones get a size class; other rows say once, few or many, or leave the size out.

j_call: TRBJ2-7; d_call: .; v_call: TRBV29-1; clone_size: .; cdr3_length: 11; cdr3_nt: TGCAGCGCCCGAGTTTCCTACGAGCAGTACTTC; cdr3_aa: CSARVSYEQYF
j_call: TRBJ2-3; d_call: .; v_call: TRBV6-5; clone_size: few; cdr3_length: 12; cdr3_nt: TGTGCCGCTGGTCAGGGGCAAGATACGCAGTATTTT; cdr3_aa: CAAGQGQDTQYF
j_call: TRBJ1-6; d_call: .; v_call: TRBV12-3/TRBV12-4; clone_size: .; cdr3_length: 12; cdr3_nt: TGTGCCAGCAGTTCCGGAAGTTCACCCCTCCACTTT; cdr3_aa: CASSSGSSPLHF
j_call: TRBJ2-2; d_call: .; v_call: TRBV27; clone_size: .; cdr3_length: 14; cdr3_nt: TGTGCCAGCAGTTTATTGGGTGGTTCCGGGGAGCTGTTTTTT; cdr3_aa: CASSLLGGSGELFF
j_call: TRBJ2-1; d_call: .; v_call: TRBV25-1; clone_size: .; cdr3_length: 11; cdr3_nt: TGTGCCAGCAAGGTTGAAGGACGCAGCCTCTTC; cdr3_aa: CASKVEGRSLF
j_call: TRBJ2-5; d_call: TRBD2; v_call: TRBV4-1; clone_size: few; cdr3_length: 15; cdr3_nt: TGCGCCAGCAGCCAACGGGCTAGCGGGAGGGAGACCCAGTACTTC; cdr3_aa: CASSQRASGRETQYF
j_call: TRBJ2-1; d_call: .; v_call: TRBV28; clone_size: .; cdr3_length: 13; cdr3_nt: TGTGCCAGCAGTCCGGGACATTCCAATGAGCAGTTCTTC; cdr3_aa: CASSPGHSNEQFF
j_call: TRBJ1-5; d_call: .; v_call: TRBV19; clone_size: few; cdr3_length: 14; cdr3_nt: TGTGCCAGTAAGACCCTTATTGGCAATCAGCCCCAGCATTTT; cdr3_aa: CASKTLIGNQPQHF
j_call: TRBJ2-3; d_call: .; v_call: TRBV5-4; clone_size: few; cdr3_length: 14; cdr3_nt: TGTGCCAGCAGCTTGGTACTGGGCGCAGATACGCAGTATTTT; cdr3_aa: CASSLVLGADTQYF
j_call: TRBJ2-2; d_call: .; v_call: TRBV7-9; clone_size: few; cdr3_length: 16; cdr3_nt: TGTGCCAGCAGCCCTGTAGGACAGAAGAACACCGGGGAGCTGTTTTTT; cdr3_aa: CASSPVGQKNTGELFF
j_call: TRBJ2-3; d_call: .; v_call: TRBV10-3; clone_size: .; cdr3_length: 11; cdr3_nt: TGTGCCATCAGAGCAATAGATACGCAGTATTTT; cdr3_aa: CAIRAIDTQYF
j_call: TRBJ2-1; d_call: TRBD1; v_call: TRBV2; clone_size: .; cdr3_length: 16; cdr3_nt: TGTGCCAGCAGGGACCCGGGACAGGGTTATTACAATGAGCAGTTCTTC; cdr3_aa: CASRDPGQGYYNEQFF
j_call: TRBJ1-5; d_call: .; v_call: TRBV6-5; clone_size: .; cdr3_length: 15; cdr3_nt: TGTGCCAGCAGTAGTTGGCAGGATAGCAATCAGCCCCAGCATTTT; cdr3_aa: CASSSWQDSNQPQHF
j_call: TRBJ2-1; d_call: TRBD2; v_call: TRBV5-5; clone_size: .; cdr3_length: 15; cdr3_nt: TGTGCCAGCAGCTTCGGGCGGGGGACCTACAATGAGCAGTTCTTC; cdr3_aa: CASSFGRGTYNEQFF
j_call: TRBJ2-5; d_call: .; v_call: TRBV7-9; clone_size: few; cdr3_length: 12; cdr3_nt: TGTGCCAGCAGCTTCAACCGTGAGACCCAGTACTTC; cdr3_aa: CASSFNRETQYF
j_call: TRBJ1-2; d_call: TRBD1; v_call: TRBV19; clone_size: .; cdr3_length: 15; cdr3_nt: TGTGCCAGTAGTAACAAAGGGACAGCCTCCTATGGCTACACCTTC; cdr3_aa: CASSNKGTASYGYTF
j_call: TRBJ1-5; d_call: .; v_call: TRBV19; clone_size: few; cdr3_length: 15; cdr3_nt: TGTGCCAGTAGTATAGGGTTTTTTAGCAATCAGCCCCAGCATTTT; cdr3_aa: CASSIGFFSNQPQHF
j_call: TRBJ2-7; d_call: .; v_call: TRBV7-2; clone_size: many; cdr3_length: 13; cdr3_nt: TGTGCCAGCAGCCCCTGGGTTGCCTACGAGCAGTACTTC; cdr3_aa: CASSPWVAYEQYF
j_call: TRBJ2-3; d_call: TRBD2; v_call: TRBV5-1; clone_size: few; cdr3_length: 17; cdr3_nt: TGCGCCAGCAGCTTTACCTTTAGCGGGGGGAAAACAGATACGCAGTATTTT; cdr3_aa: CASSFTFSGGKTDTQYF
j_call: TRBJ2-5; d_call: TRBD1; v_call: TRBV7-2; clone_size: many; cdr3_length: 15; cdr3_nt: TGTGCCAGCAGCGGGGGACAGCTGTACCAAGAGACCCAGTACTTC; cdr3_aa: CASSGGQLYQETQYF
j_call: TRBJ2-7; d_call: TRBD1; v_call: TRBV7-9; clone_size: many; cdr3_length: 19; cdr3_nt: TGTGCCAGCAGCTCGACGGACAGGGGGCTTGGAAAAAGTGTCTACGAGCAGTACTTC; cdr3_aa: CASSSTDRGLGKSVYEQYF
j_call: TRBJ2-1; d_call: .; v_call: TRBV6-5; clone_size: .; cdr3_length: 16; cdr3_nt: TGTGCCAGCAGTTACGGAGGTCCCCAGAACGGTAATGAGCAGTTCTTC; cdr3_aa: CASSYGGPQNGNEQFF
j_call: TRBJ2-1; d_call: TRBD2; v_call: TRBV28; clone_size: .; cdr3_length: 16; cdr3_nt: TGTGCCAGCAGGGACGACGGGGGGGCCTTGAGGAATGAGCAGTTCTTC; cdr3_aa: CASRDDGGALRNEQFF
j_call: TRBJ1-2; d_call: .; v_call: TRBV7-9; clone_size: few; cdr3_length: 14; cdr3_nt: TGTGCCAGCAGCTTAGCTCCGGGACATAGTGGCTACACCTTC; cdr3_aa: CASSLAPGHSGYTF
j_call: TRBJ2-1; d_call: .; v_call: TRBV6-6; clone_size: .; cdr3_length: 14; cdr3_nt: TGTGCCAGCAATGCACAGCGGACCTACAATGAGCAGTTCTTC; cdr3_aa: CASNAQRTYNEQFF
j_call: TRBJ2-3; d_call: TRBD2; v_call: TRBV11-2; clone_size: .; cdr3_length: 18; cdr3_nt: TGTGCCAGCAGCTTAGACCTTGGGACTAGCGGTAACACAGATACGCAGTATTTT; cdr3_aa: CASSLDLGTSGNTDTQYF
j_call: TRBJ2-3; d_call: TRBD2; v_call: TRBV24-1; clone_size: .; cdr3_length: 17; cdr3_nt: TGTGCCACCAGTGATCTTTCGAGCGGGGGGGCAGCAGATACGCAGTATTTT; cdr3_aa: CATSDLSSGGAADTQYF
j_call: TRBJ1-1; d_call: .; v_call: TRBV2; clone_size: .; cdr3_length: 13; cdr3_nt: TGTGCCAGTGGGAGTGGCGGGAACACTGAAGCTTTCTTT; cdr3_aa: CASGSGGNTEAFF
j_call: TRBJ1-1; d_call: .; v_call: TRBV9; clone_size: .; cdr3_length: 17; cdr3_nt: TGTGCCAGCAGCGTAGTGTCGCGCAGGGTGGAGAACACTGAAGCTTTCTTT; cdr3_aa: CASSVVSRRVENTEAFF
j_call: TRBJ1-1; d_call: .; v_call: TRBV6-2/TRBV6-3; clone_size: .; cdr3_length: 11; cdr3_nt: TGTGCCAGCGTGGCAGGCAGTAAAGCTTTCTTT; cdr3_aa: CASVAGSKAFF
j_call: TRBJ2-5; d_call: .; v_call: TRBV28; clone_size: .; cdr3_length: 14; cdr3_nt: TGTGCCAGCACCTCTAGCCTGTACCAAGAGACCCAGTACTTC; cdr3_aa: CASTSSLYQETQYF
j_call: TRBJ2-2; d_call: .; v_call: TRBV27; clone_size: .; cdr3_length: 16; cdr3_nt: TGTGCCAGCAGTTTCACCACACCAGGGCGTTCCGGGGAGCTGTTTTTT; cdr3_aa: CASSFTTPGRSGELFF
j_call: TRBJ2-2; d_call: TRBD1; v_call: TRBV5-4; clone_size: .; cdr3_length: 15; cdr3_nt: TGTGCCAGCGGATCGACAGGGACAGGCACCGGGGAGCTGTTTTTT; cdr3_aa: CASGSTGTGTGELFF
j_call: TRBJ1-1; d_call: .; v_call: TRBV27; clone_size: .; cdr3_length: 15; cdr3_nt: TGTGCCAGCAGTCCGGGGCGCAGATCGGACACTGAAGCTTTCTTT; cdr3_aa: CASSPGRRSDTEAFF
j_call: TRBJ1-1; d_call: .; v_call: TRBV28; clone_size: .; cdr3_length: 12; cdr3_nt: TGTGCCACCTGGGACCTGGGCTCTGAAGCTTTCTTT; cdr3_aa: CATWDLGSEAFF
j_call: TRBJ1-5; d_call: .; v_call: TRBV4-1; clone_size: .; cdr3_length: 13; cdr3_nt: TGCACCAGCAGCGAGACAGTGGGACAGCCCCAGCATTTT; cdr3_aa: CTSSETVGQPQHF
j_call: TRBJ1-5; d_call: .; v_call: TRBV28; clone_size: few; cdr3_length: 12; cdr3_nt: TGTGCCATCAGGACAGGCAATCAGCCCCAGCATTTT; cdr3_aa: CAIRTGNQPQHF
j_call: TRBJ2-1; d_call: .; v_call: TRBV7-9; clone_size: few; cdr3_length: 12; cdr3_nt: TGTGCCAGCAGTCCCCCCGGGGGTGAGCAGTTCTTC; cdr3_aa: CASSPPGGEQFF
j_call: TRBJ2-2; d_call: TRBD2; v_call: TRBV12-3/TRBV12-4; clone_size: few; cdr3_length: 17; cdr3_nt: TGTGCCAGCAGCCCCCTGACTAGCTGGGTTAACACCGGGGAGCTGTTTTTT; cdr3_aa: CASSPLTSWVNTGELFF
j_call: TRBJ1-1; d_call: TRBD1; v_call: TRBV7-9; clone_size: .; cdr3_length: 15; cdr3_nt: TGTGCCAGCGAGAGTCAGGGGGCACTGAACACTGAAGCTTTCTTT; cdr3_aa: CASESQGALNTEAFF
j_call: TRBJ1-1; d_call: .; v_call: TRBV12-3/TRBV12-4; clone_size: few; cdr3_length: 14; cdr3_nt: TGTGCCAGCAGTTTTGCAGGGTCGGGCACTGAAGCTTTCTTT; cdr3_aa: CASSFAGSGTEAFF
j_call: TRBJ1-4; d_call: .; v_call: TRBV7-6; clone_size: few; cdr3_length: 15; cdr3_nt: TGTGCCAGCAGCTTAGATCGCAGGGGTCACGAAAAACTGTTTTTT; cdr3_aa: CASSLDRRGHEKLFF
j_call: TRBJ1-1; d_call: .; v_call: TRBV11-3; clone_size: .; cdr3_length: 13; cdr3_nt: TGTGCCAGCAGATATCCCAGGGGATCCGGAACTTTCTTT; cdr3_aa: CASRYPRGSGTFF
j_call: TRBJ2-1; d_call: TRBD2; v_call: TRBV7-3; clone_size: .; cdr3_length: 18; cdr3_nt: TGTGCCAGCAGCTTATTAGCGGGGGGCCATTCGGGGTACAATGAGCAGTTCTTC; cdr3_aa: CASSLLAGGHSGYNEQFF
j_call: TRBJ2-6; d_call: TRBD1; v_call: TRBV6-6; clone_size: .; cdr3_length: 15; cdr3_nt: TGTGCCAGCAGTTCAGGGGGCTTTGGGGCCAACGTCCTGACTTTC; cdr3_aa: CASSSGGFGANVLTF
j_call: TRBJ1-5; d_call: TRBD1; v_call: TRBV28; clone_size: .; cdr3_length: 14; cdr3_nt: TGTGCCAGCAGTCCTTCCGGGACAGATCAGCCCCAGCATTTT; cdr3_aa: CASSPSGTDQPQHF
j_call: TRBJ2-3; d_call: .; v_call: TRBV19; clone_size: .; cdr3_length: 15; cdr3_nt: TGTGCCAGTAGCCCTTCACCGGGGCCAACAGATACGCAGTATTTT; cdr3_aa: CASSPSPGPTDTQYF
j_call: TRBJ2-1; d_call: TRBD2; v_call: TRBV2; clone_size: .; cdr3_length: 15; cdr3_nt: TGTGCCAGCACGACTAGCGGGGGGTCTTACAATGAGCAGTTCTTC; cdr3_aa: CASTTSGGSYNEQFF
j_call: TRBJ1-5; d_call: .; v_call: TRBV20-1; clone_size: .; cdr3_length: 15; cdr3_nt: TGCAGTGCTAGACCGAAAACAGGGTACAATCAGCCCCAGCATTTT; cdr3_aa: CSARPKTGYNQPQHF
j_call: TRBJ2-6; d_call: .; v_call: TRBV19; clone_size: .; cdr3_length: 18; cdr3_nt: TGTGCCAGTAGTATAGGACAGGTTGTTCTCTCTGGGGCCAACGTCCTGACTTTC; cdr3_aa: CASSIGQVVLSGANVLTF
j_call: TRBJ2-1; d_call: .; v_call: TRBV7-6; clone_size: .; cdr3_length: 16; cdr3_nt: TGTGCCAGCAGCCAGAAAGGCCGGAGGGAGTACAATGAGCAGTTCTTC; cdr3_aa: CASSQKGRREYNEQFF
j_call: TRBJ2-5; d_call: .; v_call: TRBV7-6; clone_size: many; cdr3_length: 14; cdr3_nt: TGTGCCAGCAGCTCGCGGAGGGTTGAAGAGACCCAGTACTTC; cdr3_aa: CASSSRRVEETQYF
j_call: TRBJ2-1; d_call: .; v_call: TRBV7-9; clone_size: .; cdr3_length: 14; cdr3_nt: TGTGCCAGCAGCTTGTGGTCGGGGGACAATGAGCAGTTCTTC; cdr3_aa: CASSLWSGDNEQFF
j_call: TRBJ2-2; d_call: .; v_call: TRBV6-2/TRBV6-3; clone_size: .; cdr3_length: 16; cdr3_nt: TGTGCCAGCAGCCCCTCCAGCGGGTGGGACACCGGGGAGCTGTTTTTT; cdr3_aa: CASSPSSGWDTGELFF
j_call: TRBJ2-4; d_call: TRBD1; v_call: TRBV29-1; clone_size: .; cdr3_length: 16; cdr3_nt: TGCAGCGTGGTGACAGGGGGCCCCCTAGCCAAAAACATTCAGTACTTC; cdr3_aa: CSVVTGGPLAKNIQYF
j_call: TRBJ2-7; d_call: .; v_call: TRBV7-6; clone_size: .; cdr3_length: 16; cdr3_nt: TGTGCCAGCAGCTTAACCGACAGCCGGCGCACCTACGAGCAGTACTTC; cdr3_aa: CASSLTDSRRTYEQYF
j_call: TRBJ1-2; d_call: TRBD1; v_call: TRBV12-3/TRBV12-4; clone_size: few; cdr3_length: 14; cdr3_nt: TGTGCCAGCAGTCCACCGGGACAGGGGGAAGGCTACACCTTC; cdr3_aa: CASSPPGQGEGYTF
j_call: TRBJ1-3; d_call: TRBD1; v_call: TRBV7-2; clone_size: many; cdr3_length: 16; cdr3_nt: TGTGCCAGCAGCGTCCTGACAGGGGGCGCCGGAAACACCATATATTTT; cdr3_aa: CASSVLTGGAGNTIYF
j_call: TRBJ2-5; d_call: TRBD2; v_call: TRBV14; clone_size: .; cdr3_length: 15; cdr3_nt: TGTGCCAGCAGCCAAGATGTAGCGGGCACGGAGACCCAGTACTTC; cdr3_aa: CASSQDVAGTETQYF
j_call: TRBJ2-1; d_call: .; v_call: TRBV12-3/TRBV12-4; clone_size: many; cdr3_length: 16; cdr3_nt: TGTGCCAGCAGTTCCCCCGGGCAGGCAAGGAACAATGAGCAGTTCTTC; cdr3_aa: CASSSPGQARNNEQFF